This T cell receptor beta chain was profiled in a study of PD-1 blockade in classical Hodgkin lymphoma. Across the whole study: The nivolumab dose that patients received was 3 mg/kg, given intravenously every 2 weeks. Study-wide results and caveats: Among the patients, those starting nivolumab under 1 year after ASCT were excluded. Whoever responded completely had baseline diversity much like that seen in newly diagnosed patients. At baseline, newly diagnosed patients reportedly showed less TCR diversity than healthy donors.

On this clone itself: The antigen is not known.

Unmatched junction bases numbered 5, after V lost 5 bases and J lost 2 bases. The CDR3 covers 14 residues. Per germline, CDR1 SGHTA and CDR2 FQGNSA. The time point: cycle 4 day 1 (C4D1), after less than 7 weeks of nivolumab. All the patients suffered relapse after autologous stem cell transplantation, and brentuximab vedotin exposure differed. Assay: immunoSEQ multiplex PCR; the TCRdb copy retains only in-frame clones and omits some. The table lists roughly 36,000 clones, around 80% of them singletons. Source: peripheral blood mononuclear cells (PBMCs), taken before the fourth cycle of nivolumab. This chain links TRBV7-2 with TRBJ2-7; TRBD1 matches at 8 bases. This clonotype was obtained from a human donor with classical Hodgkin lymphoma. CDR3 protein: CASSRTGQAYEQYF. As DNA, the CDR3 is TGTGCCAGCAGCCGAACGGGACAGGCCTACGAGCAGTACTTC.